The T cell receptor (beta chain) described here comes from a study of CD8 T cells in ankylosing spondylitis. Overall study findings and caveats: Ankylosing spondylitis blood seemed to carry a telltale TCR beta motif made of about 8 highly homologous variants.

TCRdb reanalysed the 5' RACE reads using MiXCR and keeps one entry per CDR3 protein. The sample has nearly 350,000 distinct CDR3 sequences; roughly 14% are singletons. This clonotype has just a few counts. Its antigen is unknown. The CDR3 runs to 14 residues. Germline V CDR1 and CDR2: DFQATT, SNEGSKA (reference sequence). V was trimmed by 4 bases and J by 3 bases, leaving 14 bases between them. The receptor's source is a male donor with ankylosing spondylitis or in good health (not recorded which). The chain is built from TRBV20-1 and TRBJ2-3; D gene ambiguous. The sample taken for sequencing was blood, either unsorted or a sorted T cell fraction (not recorded which). DNA of the CDR3: TGCAGTGCTAAAAAGGGCTCCCAGACAGATACGCAGTATTTT. Protein product: CSAKKGSQTDTQYF.